One and the same sample provided the 22 T cell receptor beta chains below, sequenced in a study of somatic mutations in cytotoxic T cells in rheumatoid arthritis. Assay used: immunoSEQ multiplex PCR; TCRdb lists only in-frame clones, some missing. The table has more than 15,000 clones, about 85% seen once. The specimen sequenced was CD8+ T cells sorted from blood. The source is a woman between 35 and 50 years old with rheumatoid arthritis.

This clone was seen a handful of times. The genes are TRBV29-1 and TRBJ1-2; perhaps TRBD1 as D (5 bases). The CDR3 runs to 12 residues. Trimming removed 1 base from V and 4 bases from J, with 7 bases in between. Germline V gene lookup returns CDR1 SQVTM and CDR2 ANQGSEA. This CDR3 reads CSVEAGFYGYTF. The CDR3 nucleotides are TGCAGCGTTGAAGCAGGGTTCTATGGCTACACCTTC.

The CDR3 sequence: CASSQDSAGYMNTEAFF. The CDR3 nucleotides read TGCGCCAGCAGCCAAGATTCGGCAGGATACATGAACACTGAAGCTTTCTTT. The J gene is TRBJ1-1, the V gene TRBV4-1; D not certain. The length of the CDR3 is 17 residues. V was cut by 0 bases and J by 0 bases, with 14 bases left in between. Germline CDR1 reads MGHRA; CDR2 reads YSYEKL.

This clone was recorded once. The gene calls are TRBV18 and TRBJ2-7; a possible D gene is TRBD1 (5 bases). Trimming pared 2 bases from V and 3 bases from J, leaving 11 bases between. In germline, CDR1 is KGHSH, CDR2 LQKENI. This CDR3 is built from 14 residues. The CDR3 bases are TGTGCCAGCTCACCAGAACAGGTGGACTACGAGCAGTACTTC. Translated: CASSPEQVDYEQYF.

This chain links TRBV5-5 with TRBJ2-5; D not certain. V lost 1 base, J lost 5 bases, and 12 bases lay in between. The length of the CDR3 is 14 residues. Looked up from germline, CDR1 is SGHKS and CDR2 is YYEKEE (reference sequence). CDR3 amino acids: CASSLPQAWETQYF. The CDR3 nucleotides are TGTGCCAGCAGCTTGCCCCAGGCATGGGAGACCCAGTACTTC. Filled out from reference TRBV5-5 and TRBJ2-5, the complete variable domain reads DAGVTQSPTHLIKTRGQQVTLRCSPISGHKSVSWYQQVLGQGPQFIFQYYEKEERGRGNFPDRFSARQFPNYSSELNVNALLLGDSALYLCASSLPQAWETQYFGPGTRLLVL.

The chain carries TRBV27 and TRBJ2-3; D unclear. Germline lookup yields CDR1 MNHEY and CDR2 SMNVEV (reference sequence). Deletions cut 3 bases from V and 7 bases from J, with 11 bases between. This CDR3 spans 13 amino acids. The CDR3 DNA reads as TGTGCCAGCAGTTTGACAAGTACCAATACGCAGTATTTT. Translation gives CASSLTSTNTQYF.

This clone was recorded a few times. The chain links TRBV30 to TRBJ2-7, with TRBD2 as a possible D gene (5 bases). V gave up 5 bases and J gave up 2 bases, with 13 bases separating them. The CDR3 sequence is 13 residues long. Germline CDR1 is GTSNPN and CDR2 is SVGIG (reference sequence). The CDR3 here is CAWGRGWTYEQYF. The CDR3 DNA sequence: TGTGCCTGGGGTCGCGGGTGGACCTACGAGCAGTACTTC.

This clone was recorded only once. This chain joins TRBV4-1 and TRBJ2-7, with 9 bases lining up with TRBD2. Germline CDR1 is MGHRA and CDR2 is YSYEKL. The trim removed 0 bases at V and 3 bases at J, leaving 6 bases unmatched. There are 16 residues in the CDR3. CDR3 DNA: TGCGCCAGCAGCCAAGATCGACTAGCGGAGCACTACGAGCAGTACTTC. Its translation is CASSQDRLAEHYEQYF.

With regard to this clone: One end of the junction fails to match germline, which may point to a read error. The chain is built from TRBV4-2 and TRBJ2-3, with 10 bases matching TRBD2. Germline V CDR1 and CDR2: LGHNA, YNFKEQ. The CDR3 extends over 16 amino acids. CDR3 sequence reads: CASSQESSGGAETQYF. The CDR3 bases are TGTGCCAGCAGCCAAGAGTCGAGCGGGGGGGCAGAGACGCAGTATTTT.

V usage is TRBV29-1 and J usage is TRBJ2-3, with 10 nucleotides matching TRBD1. The junction had 17 bases not matched to a gene; V was cut back by 0 bases and J by 2 bases. The CDR3 spans 20 residues. Germline assignment: CDR1 SQVTM and CDR2 ANQGSEA. In nucleotides, the CDR3 is TGCAGCGTTGAAGATCCGCTCGACCAAGGGACAGGGGACAACACAGATACGCAGTATTTT. Its translation: CSVEDPLDQGTGDNTDTQYF.

This clone appeared a few times. The V gene is TRBV9, the J gene TRBJ1-2; 7 positions agree with TRBD1. Per germline, CDR1 SGDLS and CDR2 YYNGEE. The ends lost 3 bases at V and 6 bases at J; junction bases unmatched: 11. The CDR3 runs 15 residues. The DNA for the CDR3 is TGTGCCAGCAGCGCCGGGGACAGATTCAAGGATGGCTACACCTTC. The encoded protein is CASSAGDRFKDGYTF.

The rearrangement joins TRBV2 to TRBJ1-5; weak D call: TRBD1 (5 bases). The V end lost 2 bases, the J end lost 7 bases, and 9 bases lay between the germline ends. CDR1 and CDR2 from the germline V gene are SNHLY and FYNNEI. The length of the CDR3 is 13 residues. As DNA, the CDR3 is TGTGCCAGCAGTGAAACGGGGGGACAGCCCCAGCATTTT. Residues: CASSETGGQPQHF.

The chain joins TRBV11-2 to TRBJ1-4; D not resolved. The V end was cut by 3 bases, the J end by 4 bases, with 9 bases between. The CDR3 runs 14 residues. Germline V gene data show CDR1 as SGHAT and CDR2 as FQNNGV. The CDR3 DNA reads TGTGCCAGCAGCTTTAGACTGTTTAATGAAAAACTGTTTTTT. Amino acids: CASSFRLFNEKLFF.

The chain uses TRBV30 and TRBJ1-1, with TRBD1 matching 10 bases. Germline lookup yields CDR1 GTSNPN and CDR2 SVGIG (reference sequence). V trimming: 0 bases; J trimming: 3 bases; junction bases outside the gene matches: 4. The CDR3 extends over 15 amino acids. The CDR3 loop is CAWSVGGTGDTEAFF. For the CDR3, the DNA is TGTGCCTGGAGTGTAGGGGGGACAGGGGACACTGAAGCTTTCTTT.

The V call is TRBV21-1, the J call TRBJ2-2; the table's TRBD2 call for D was not verified on the DNA. TRBV21-1 is listed as a pseudogene. The length of the CDR3 is 11 residues. CDR3: CALVESGELFF. In DNA form, the CDR3 reads TGTGCCCTCGTAGAAAGCGGGGAGCTGTTTTTT.

This clone was detected once. This chain connects TRBV28 to TRBJ1-3, with no clear D. The V gene lost 4 bases and the J gene lost 2 bases, with 9 bases spanning the gap. The germline V gene has CDR1 MDHEN and CDR2 SYDVKM. This CDR3 is 14 amino acids long. DNA of the CDR3: TGTGCCAGCAGTTCGCCCGCGGCTGGAAACACCATATATTTT. This codes for CASSSPAAGNTIYF.

This clone was seen a few times. The V and J genes are TRBV6-5 and TRBJ1-2, with no clear D. Germline V CDR1 and CDR2: MNHEY, SVGAGI. Trimming took off 10 bases at V and 8 bases at J, with 17 bases between the two ends. CDR3 size: 12 residues. The CDR3 loop reads CATGTGAGGYTF. The CDR3 region has the DNA TGTGCCACCGGCACCGGTGCGGGGGGCTACACCTTC.

The J gene is TRBJ2-7, the V gene TRBV10-3; the D gene is possibly TRBD1 (5 bases). V lost 5 bases, J lost 5 bases, and 7 bases lay in between. This CDR3 region has 11 residues. The germline gives CDR1 ENHRY, CDR2 SYGVKD. The CDR3: CAISQGHEQYF. DNA for the CDR3: TGTGCCATCAGTCAGGGCCACGAGCAGTACTTC.

The J gene is TRBJ2-7, the V gene TRBV6-6, with D tentatively TRBD2 (6 bases). CDR3 length: 16 amino acids. Between the trimmed V and J ends, which lost 6 bases and 3 bases, there was a span of 21 bases. Per the germline V gene, CDR1 is MNHNY and CDR2 is SVGAGI (reference sequence). The CDR3 region has the DNA TGTGCCAGCAGCCGGGCGGGACCGGTGGAGCACTACGAGCAGTACTTC. The encoded protein is CASSRAGPVEHYEQYF.

The chain has TRBV10-1 and TRBJ2-2; TRBD2 agrees at 10 bases. Trimming took 4 bases from V and 4 from J; bases not matched to a gene: 9. CDR3 length equals 17 residues. Looked up from germline, CDR1 is WNHNN and CDR2 is SYGVQD (reference sequence). CDR3 loop: CASSVASSGRFTGELFF. CDR3 bases: TGCGCCAGCAGTGTGGCTTCTAGCGGGAGATTCACCGGGGAGCTGTTTTTT.

The chain uses TRBV27 and TRBJ2-7, with 8 bases fitting TRBD1. V lost 6 bases, J lost 1 base, and 5 bases stayed unmatched. The CDR3 runs 14 residues. Germline CDR1 reads MNHEY; CDR2 reads SMNVEV (reference sequence). CDR3 loop: CASSRQGMSYEQYF. For the CDR3, the DNA is TGTGCCAGCAGCCGACAGGGGATGTCCTACGAGCAGTACTTC.

This clone has just a few counts. The V call is TRBV30, the J call TRBJ2-3, with 10 nucleotides matching TRBD2. The CDR3 is made up of 12 amino acids. Trimming cost V 6 bases and J 6 bases; bases outside gene matches: 3. The germline gives CDR1 GTSNPN, CDR2 SVGIG (reference sequence). CDR3 sequence reads: CACSGGTDTQYF. In DNA, the CDR3 is TGTGCCTGTAGCGGGGGGACGGATACGCAGTATTTT.

This sequence joins TRBV7-9 and TRBJ2-1, with a tentative D call TRBD2 (5 bases). This CDR3 has 14 residues. The V gene's germline CDR1 is SEHNR and CDR2 FQNEAQ (reference sequence). Trimming took 2 bases from V and 6 from J, leaving 11 bases between them. The DNA for the CDR3 is TGTGCCAGCAGCTTAAGGACGAGCGGCAATGAGCAGTTCTTC. Amino acid sequence: CASSLRTSGNEQFF.